Shown below are 9 T cell receptor beta chains from a single sample sequenced in a study of regulatory T cells in long-lasting Graves disease. Time point: persistent/refractory GD, antithyroid drugs over 5 years with positive TRAb. Construction of the TCR library relied on RNA isolated from PBMCs. Assembly of TCR beta libraries relied on iRepertoire HTBI primers together with Arm-PCR of CDR3 regions. Each CDR3 protein is one row after TCRdb ran MiXCR on the multiplex PCR reads. Here the sample spans hundreds of thousands of distinct CDR3 sequences, 20% being singletons. The starting material was peripheral blood mononuclear cells (PBMCs), obtained when the disease was refractory, from a patient treated with antithyroid drugs. The source is a female donor with Graves disease.

This clonotype was observed a handful of times. J is TRBJ1-1 and V is TRBV25-1, with a weak D call TRBD1 (6 bases). The CDR3 consists of 14 residues. Per germline, CDR1 MGHDK and CDR2 SYGVNS. The V gene lost 1 base and the J gene lost 4 bases, with 10 bases spanning the gap. CDR3 bases: TGTGCCAGCAGTGAATGGGCAGGGGTCACTGAAGCTTTCTTT. Protein sequence: CASSEWAGVTEAFF. Filled out from reference TRBV25-1 and TRBJ1-1, the complete variable domain reads EADIYQTPRYLVIGTGKKITLECSQTMGHDKMYWYQQDPGMELHLIHYSYGVNSTEKGDLSSESTVSRIRTEHFPLTLESARPSHTSQYLCASSEWAGVTEAFFGQGTRLTVV.

V and J are TRBV14 and TRBJ2-7; TRBD2 matches 13 bases. Losses at the gene ends were 9 bases for V and 8 bases for J; bases not matched to a gene: 7. CDR1 is SGHDN, CDR2 FVKESK, per germline. CDR3 length: 13 amino acids. The CDR3 is CASQLAGGGKQYF. The CDR3 DNA sequence: TGTGCCAGTCAACTAGCGGGAGGGGGTAAGCAGTACTTC.

The table lists this clonotype with a few counts. The CDR3 bases are TGTGCCAGCAGTTACCCCGGCCCAGCAAAGTACTTC. Translating it yields CASSYPGPAKYF. J is TRBJ2-7 and V is TRBV6-5, with no clear D. The CDR3 is made up of 12 amino acids. V dropped 2 bases and J dropped 11 bases, with 13 bases sitting between them. CDR1 MNHEY and CDR2 SVGAGI come from the germline V gene.

The rearrangement uses TRBV12-3 or TRBV12-4 and TRBJ2-1; the match to TRBD2 covers 13 bases. This CDR3 has 16 residues. J lost 5 bases, V lost 2 bases, and 3 bases had no gene match. CDR3 nucleotides: TGTGCCAGCAGTTTAAGACTAGCGGGAGGACACAATGAGCAGTTCTTC. This translates into CASSLRLAGGHNEQFF.

In this sample, this clonotype turned up many times. V usage is TRBV7-8 and J usage is TRBJ2-7; D not certain. The CDR3 sequence is 14 residues long. V gave up 3 bases and J gave up 2 bases, with 11 bases separating them. CDR1 and CDR2 (germline): SGHVS, FQNEAQ. CDR3 sequence (DNA): TGTGCCAGCAGCTTCACCCGACGAACCTACGAGCAGTACTTC. The encoded protein is CASSFTRRTYEQYF.

This clonotype was counted only a few times. V usage is TRBV7-9 and J usage is TRBJ2-7; 11 nucleotides line up with TRBD2. The CDR3 sequence is 17 residues long. Looked up from germline, CDR1 is SEHNR and CDR2 is FQNEAQ (reference sequence). V was pared by 4 bases and J by 2 bases, with 10 bases of the junction left unmatched. CDR3 nucleotides: TGTGCCAGCAGCTCCAGTTGGTCTAGCGGGAGGACCTACGAGCAGTACTTC. This gives the protein CASSSSWSSGRTYEQYF.

The chain links TRBV28 to TRBJ2-1; D gene ambiguous. V was cut by 6 bases and J by 7 bases, with 10 bases left in between. Germline CDR1 reads MDHEN; CDR2 reads SYDVKM. The CDR3 runs to 12 residues. CDR3 DNA sequence: TGTGCCAGCAGCCATCTCCGGAATGAGCAGTTCTTC. Protein product: CASSHLRNEQFF.

The rearrangement links TRBV4-1 to TRBJ1-2; the D gene is possibly TRBD1 (5 bases). Germline lookup yields CDR1 MGHRA and CDR2 YSYEKL. The V end lost 4 bases, the J end lost 6 bases, and 18 bases lay between the germline ends. The CDR3 length is 15 residues. CDR3 sequence reads: CASSPASQGGNGYTF. DNA for the CDR3: TGCGCCAGCAGCCCCGCTTCTCAGGGAGGGAATGGCTACACCTTC.

The chain carries TRBV7-2 and TRBJ2-7, with TRBD1 as a possible D gene (6 bases). Trimming took off 6 bases at V and 1 base at J, with 10 bases between the two ends. Germline V gene sequence: CDR1 SGHTA, CDR2 FQGNSA. The CDR3 length is 13 residues. The CDR3 protein is CASRGAWSYEQYF. CDR3 DNA: TGTGCCAGCAGGGGGGCGTGGTCCTACGAGCAGTACTTC. The full variable domain, completed using reference TRBV7-2 and TRBJ2-7, is GAGVSQSPSNKVTEKGKDVELRCDPISGHTALYWYRQSLGQGLEFLIYFQGNSAPDKSGLPSDRFSAERTGGSVSTLTIQRTQQEDSAVYLCASRGAWSYEQYFGPGTRLTVT.